A selection of T cell receptor beta chains follows, all from one sample in a study of control samples from healthy donors and cancer patients. Assay used: immunoSEQ multiplex PCR; TCRdb lists only in-frame clones, some missing. Of 350,000 to 450,000 clones in the sample, 90% were seen once. Sequencing was carried out using PBMCs. All receptors come from a man in his forties or fifties with head and neck cancer. Each CDR3 is given with its conserved first and last residue. Fields, in order: CDR3 protein, CDR3 DNA, V gene, J gene, D gene, clone size. A D gene is named only where the DNA matches it firmly. A clone size is listed for some rows: how often the clone was seen (once, few, many), or a class if it is expanded.

CASSATGAQSPLHF	TGTGCCAGCAGCGCGACAGGGGCTCAATCACCCCTCCACTTT	TRBV9	TRBJ1-6	TRBD1	NA
CASSLALGQGEETQYF	TGTGCCAGCAGCTTAGCCCTAGGGCAGGGAGAAGAGACCCAGTACTTC	TRBV11-2	TRBJ2-5	NA	once
CATSDRGRGNEQFF	TGTGCCACCAGTGATAGGGGCAGGGGAAATGAGCAGTTCTTC	TRBV24-1	TRBJ2-1	NA	NA
CASSLSPVSYEQYF	TGTGCCAGCAGTTTATCCCCCGTATCCTACGAGCAGTACTTC	TRBV28	TRBJ2-7	NA	NA
CASSRGPLYEQYF	TGTGCCAGCAGCCGAGGACCTCTCTACGAGCAGTACTTC	TRBV11-1	TRBJ2-7	NA	NA
CASSSPGTGTYEQYF	TGTGCCAGCAGCTCCCCCGGGACAGGGACCTACGAGCAGTACTTC	TRBV7-6	TRBJ2-7	TRBD1	NA
CASGRGSSGANVLTF	TGTGCCAGCGGCCGGGGAAGCTCTGGGGCCAACGTCCTGACTTTC	TRBV18	TRBJ2-6	NA	NA
CASSQGVSGANVLTF	TGTGCCAGCAGCCAAGGGGTATCTGGGGCCAACGTCCTGACTTTC	TRBV14	TRBJ2-6	NA	NA
CASSQENRLAGPLTYNEQFF	TGTGCCAGCAGCCAAGAGAACCGACTAGCGGGGCCCTTAACCTACAATGAGCAGTTCTTC	TRBV3-1/TRBV3-2	TRBJ2-1	TRBD2	once
CASSSTGDRLIPGANVLTF	TGTGCCAGCAGCTCCACAGGAGACAGGCTCATCCCTGGGGCCAACGTCCTGACTTTC	TRBV7-3	TRBJ2-6	NA	NA
CAWSVRGGHQPQHF	TGTGCCTGGAGTGTACGAGGGGGCCATCAGCCCCAGCATTTT	TRBV30	TRBJ1-5	TRBD1	once
CASSPRQGARNEQYF	TGTGCCAGCAGTCCAAGACAGGGGGCGCGGAACGAGCAGTACTTC	TRBV9	TRBJ2-7	TRBD1	NA
CASSLPGQAGELFF	TGTGCCAGCAGCTTACCCGGCCAGGCCGGGGAGCTGTTTTTT	TRBV7-3	TRBJ2-2	NA	NA
CASSLAGQGPDTQYF	TGCGCCAGCAGCCTTGCCGGACAGGGTCCAGATACGCAGTATTTT	TRBV5-1	TRBJ2-3	TRBD1	NA
CASSYAGLAWEQFF	TGTGCCAGCAGTTACGCCGGACTAGCTTGGGAGCAGTTCTTC	TRBV6-2/TRBV6-3	TRBJ2-1	TRBD2	NA
CASSGRDYEQYF	TGTGCCAGCAGCGGGCGGGACTACGAGCAGTACTTC	TRBV7-9	TRBJ2-7	NA	few
CASSPGLYGYTF	TGTGCCAGCAGTCCCGGCCTCTATGGCTACACCTTC	TRBV12-3/TRBV12-4	TRBJ1-2	NA	few
CASGRQGATDTQYF	TGTGCTAGTGGTAGACAGGGAGCCACAGATACGCAGTATTTT	TRBV12-5	TRBJ2-3	TRBD1	NA
CASSWIEGELFF	TGTGCCAGCAGCTGGATCGAGGGGGAGCTGTTTTTT	TRBV12-3/TRBV12-4	TRBJ2-2	NA	once
CASSQDSRNEQFF	TGTGCCAGCAGCCAAGATAGCCGAAATGAGCAGTTCTTC	TRBV3-1/TRBV3-2	TRBJ2-1	NA	NA
CASSSTTTGTAEAFF	TGCGCCAGCAGCTCTACGACGACAGGGACGGCTGAAGCTTTCTTT	TRBV5-1	TRBJ1-1	TRBD1	NA
CASSLFGGLYGYTF	TGTGCCAGCAGTTTATTTGGGGGTCTCTATGGCTACACCTTC	TRBV28	TRBJ1-2	NA	NA
CASSYSGQGLLANVLTF	TGTGCCAGCAGTTACTCGGGGCAGGGACTGTTGGCCAACGTCCTGACTTTC	TRBV6-2/TRBV6-3	TRBJ2-6	NA	NA
CASSLSDTQYF	TGTGCCAGCAGCTTATCGGATACGCAGTATTTT	TRBV7-9	TRBJ2-3	NA	NA
CASSELGLRGDTDTQYF	TGTGCCAGCAGTGAGTTAGGGTTGCGGGGGGACACAGATACGCAGTATTTT	TRBV25-1	TRBJ2-3	TRBD2	NA
CASSQDRVLAGTEAFF	TGTGCCAGCAGCCAAGATCGGGTGCTTGCGGGCACTGAAGCTTTCTTT	TRBV3-1/TRBV3-2	TRBJ1-1	NA	once
CASSLGVANPYEQYF	TGTGCCAGCAGCTTAGGAGTAGCGAATCCCTACGAGCAGTACTTC	TRBV7-2	TRBJ2-7	NA	NA
CASSLLRGAAGRNNEQFF	TGTGCCAGCAGCTTACTCAGGGGGGCAGCGGGAAGAAACAATGAGCAGTTCTTC	TRBV7-3	TRBJ2-1	NA	NA
CASSIGGLSSYEQYF	TGTGCCAGTAGTATTGGCGGGCTTAGCTCCTACGAGCAGTACTTC	TRBV19	TRBJ2-7	NA	NA
CASSSPGIKETQYF	TGTGCCAGTAGCTCCCCCGGTATAAAAGAGACCCAGTACTTC	TRBV19	TRBJ2-5	NA	NA
CASSPGLPVYTF	TGTGCCAGCAGTCCGGGACTCCCCGTCTACACCTTC	TRBV28	TRBJ1-2	NA	NA
CASSHEGVRADSIGLFF	TGTGCCAGCAGCCATGAAGGGGTTAGGGCGGACTCTATAGGGCTGTTTTTT	TRBV3-1/TRBV3-2	TRBJ2-2	NA	NA
CASSFRLASQETQYF	TGTGCCAGCAGCTTTAGGCTAGCCAGTCAAGAGACCCAGTACTTC	TRBV5-4	TRBJ2-5	NA	NA
CASGLLVSETQYF	TGTGCTAGTGGTTTACTTGTTTCGGAGACCCAGTACTTC	TRBV12-5	TRBJ2-5	NA	NA
CASSLGGEGDYQHF	TGTGCCAGCAGCTTAGGGGGCGAGGGGGACTACCAGCATTTT	TRBV7-2	TRBJ1-5	NA	NA
CASSSLRKSTYNEQFF	TGTGCCAGCAGCTCCCTCCGTAAATCTACGTACAATGAGCAGTTCTTC	TRBV27	TRBJ2-1	NA	NA
CASSQEPGLINYGYTF	TGTGCCAGCAGTCAAGAACCGGGATTGATTAACTATGGCTACACCTTC	TRBV4-2	TRBJ1-2	NA	NA
CGNQPQHF	TGTGGCAATCAGCCCCAGCATTTT	TRBV21-1	TRBJ1-5	NA	once
CASSLAGVTGELFF	TGTGCCAGCAGCTTAGCGGGGGTCACCGGGGAGCTGTTTTTT	TRBV7-9	TRBJ2-2	NA	NA
CASSHYGSSYEQYF	TGTGCCAGCAGCCACTATGGGAGCTCCTACGAGCAGTACTTC	TRBV3-1/TRBV3-2	TRBJ2-7	NA	few
CASSASRRSPSTDTQYF	TGTGCCAGCAGCGCCTCGCGTAGGTCGCCTAGCACAGATACGCAGTATTTT	TRBV9	TRBJ2-3	NA	once
CASSLSLADEQYF	TGTGCCAGCAGTTTATCGCTTGCGGATGAGCAGTACTTC	TRBV27	TRBJ2-7	NA	once
CSVEEGTRGYTF	TGCAGCGTTGAAGAGGGGACGAGGGGCTACACCTTC	TRBV29-1	TRBJ1-2	NA	NA
CASSLEAGSGNTIYF	TGTGCCAGCAGCTTGGAGGCGGGGTCTGGAAACACCATATATTTT	TRBV5-8	TRBJ1-3	NA	NA